These 18 T cell receptor beta chains were sequenced from one sample in a study of brain T cells in children with intractable seizures. Time point denoted: blood from clinic visit 5 months post-surgery; TSC patient then seizure free. This table comes from immunoSEQ multiplex PCR, and its TCRdb copy is limited to in-frame clones, with some not included. Here the sample spans 300,000 to 400,000 clones, about 94% being singletons. This specimen was peripheral blood, taken 5 to 6 months after surgery. These receptors were obtained from a boy younger than two with tuberous sclerosis and intractable seizures.

The genes are TRBV2 and TRBJ1-2; D is unresolved. This CDR3 is built from 17 residues. With 1 base removed from V and 6 bases from J, the gap between germline ends came to 21 bases. The V gene's germline CDR1 is SNHLY and CDR2 FYNNEI. The CDR3 DNA follows: TGTGCCAGCAGTGAAGGGCGACAAGTGGGAGAGATAAATGGCTACACCTTC. This gives the protein CASSEGRQVGEINGYTF.

The V gene is TRBV25-1, the J gene TRBJ2-1; possibly TRBD2 for D (6 bases). Germline V CDR1 and CDR2: MGHDK, SYGVNS. V was cut by 6 bases and J by 4 bases, with 16 bases left in between. The CDR3 has 15 residues. The CDR3 nucleotides are TGTGCCAGCAGAAAAATGGGACTCTTATACAATGAGCAGTTCTTC. Translated, it gives CASRKMGLLYNEQFF.

The chain employs TRBV5-6 and TRBJ1-2; tentative D call: TRBD1 (5 bases). Germline V gene data show CDR1 as SGHDT and CDR2 as YYEEEE. The CDR3 is made up of 18 amino acids. V was clipped by 4 bases and J by 4 bases, with 26 bases between them. CDR3 sequence reads: CASSLGIQVNSPRYGYTF. CDR3 nucleotides: TGTGCCAGCAGCCTAGGGATACAGGTGAACTCTCCTCGCTATGGCTACACCTTC.

The genes are TRBV4-1 and TRBJ2-1; 16 positions match TRBD2. The CDR3 is made up of 18 amino acids. CDR1 is MGHRA, CDR2 YSYEKL, per germline. The V and J ends lost 2 bases and 4 bases, in that order; junction bases with no gene match: 5. The CDR3 sequence: CASSQIPGLAGGYNEQFF. CDR3 bases: TGCGCCAGCAGCCAAATCCCGGGACTAGCGGGAGGGTACAATGAGCAGTTCTTC.

The genes are TRBV30 and TRBJ2-7; D may be TRBD1 or TRBD2 (5 bases each). Trimming left V 3 bases short and J 0 bases short, with 12 bases between. There are 14 residues in the CDR3. CDR1 is GTSNPN, CDR2 SVGIG, per germline (reference sequence). CDR3 sequence: CAWSWGSGSYEQYF. CDR3 bases: TGTGCCTGGAGCTGGGGGTCTGGCTCCTACGAGCAGTACTTC.

V is TRBV6-5 and J is TRBJ1-2; possibly TRBD1 for D (6 bases). The germline V gene encodes CDR1 MNHEY and CDR2 SVGAGI. CDR3 length equals 16 residues. V shed 0 bases and J shed 4 bases, with 15 bases lying between them. CDR3 amino acids: CASSYSRLDRVYGYTF. CDR3 nucleotides: TGTGCCAGCAGTTACTCGAGGTTGGACAGAGTCTATGGCTACACCTTC.

CDR3 DNA: TGTGCCAGCAGCCGGGGGGTTTTGAGGCAGCCCCAGCATTTT. It specifies CASSRGVLRQPQHF. The rearrangement uses TRBV5-6 and TRBJ1-5; weak D call: TRBD1 (5 bases). Germline CDR1 SGHDT, CDR2 YYEEEE. The CDR3 covers 14 residues. Trimming shortened V by 4 bases and J by 7 bases, and 15 bases separated the two germline ends.

The chain has TRBV9 and TRBJ2-1, with D tentatively TRBD2 (5 bases). The CDR3 covers 16 residues. Germline V CDR1 and CDR2: SGDLS, YYNGEE. V was pared by 0 bases and J by 7 bases, with 17 bases between. The DNA of the CDR3 is TGTGCCAGCAGCGTAGCGGACTCTCGTCTTGGGAATGAGCAGTTCTTC. This translates into CASSVADSRLGNEQFF.

This rearrangement joins TRBV7-9 to TRBJ2-2, with 8 nucleotides matching TRBD1. CDR3 size: 15 residues. Trimming took 0 bases from V and 10 from J; bases not matched to a gene: 7. Germline CDR1 is SEHNR and CDR2 is FQNEAQ (reference sequence). This CDR3 is CASSLAPTGDEELFF. CDR3 bases: TGTGCCAGCAGCTTAGCCCCGACAGGGGACGAGGAGCTGTTTTTT.

CDR3 loop: CASSLAGARRIYEQFF. The CDR3 region has the DNA TGTGCCAGCAGCTTGGCAGGGGCCCGGCGGATTTATGAGCAGTTCTTC. The chain is built from TRBV5-6 and TRBJ2-1; tentative D call: TRBD1 (6 bases). The CDR3 loop spans 16 amino acids. V shed 0 bases and J shed 8 bases, with 18 bases lying between them. CDR1 is SGHDT and CDR2 is YYEEEE in the germline V gene.

This clone was observed once. This chain links TRBV7-9 with TRBJ2-7, with TRBD1 as a possible D gene (5 bases). This CDR3 comprises 13 residues. Deletions cut 5 bases from V and 3 bases from J, with 11 bases between. Germline-derived CDR1 and CDR2 are SEHNR and FQNEAQ (reference sequence). This CDR3 is CASSLFDSYEQYF. The CDR3 DNA is TGTGCCAGCAGCCTATTTGACAGCTACGAGCAGTACTTC.

DNA for the CDR3: TGTGCCAGCATTCTATCCCCTGGTTCGGTATCTGAAGCTTTCTTT. Translation gives CASILSPGSVSEAFF. The gene calls are TRBV6-5 and TRBJ1-1; D gene uncertain. The V and J ends lost 7 bases and 6 bases respectively, with 21 bases between them. Germline CDR1 MNHEY, CDR2 SVGAGI. The CDR3 loop spans 15 amino acids.

The V gene is TRBV24-1, the J gene TRBJ2-2; 11 bases agree with TRBD1. Losses at the gene ends were 4 bases for V and 1 base for J; bases not matched to a gene: 4. The CDR3 has 17 residues. The V gene's germline CDR1 is KGHDR and CDR2 SFDVKD. CDR3 in amino acids: CATSDRTGGGNTGELFF. The CDR3 nucleotides read TGTGCCACCAGTGACCGGACAGGGGGCGGGAACACCGGGGAGCTGTTTTTT.

The chain employs TRBV19 and TRBJ1-4, with no clear D. This CDR3 region has 14 residues. V shed 7 bases and J shed 8 bases, with 17 bases lying between them. Germline V lookup: CDR1 LNHDA, CDR2 SQIVND (reference sequence). The CDR3 reads CASKSPSQNEKLFF. CDR3 DNA sequence: TGTGCCAGTAAGTCTCCCAGCCAAAACGAAAAACTGTTTTTT.

The chain employs TRBV18 and TRBJ1-1; TRBD1 matches 9 bases. The V gene's germline CDR1 is KGHSH and CDR2 LQKENI. The junction had 4 bases not matched to a gene; V was cut back by 3 bases and J by 5 bases. The CDR3 extends over 14 amino acids. CDR3 sequence: CASSPGQGATEAFF. CDR3 in DNA: TGTGCCAGCTCACCGGGACAGGGTGCAACTGAAGCTTTCTTT.

The sample holds one count of this clone. V usage is TRBV27 and J usage is TRBJ2-1; either TRBD1 or TRBD2 may supply D (5 bases each). V was pared by 2 bases and J by 12 bases, with 14 bases between. This CDR3 comprises 13 residues. Germline V gene data show CDR1 as MNHEY and CDR2 as SMNVEV (reference sequence). CDR3 in DNA: TGTGCCAGCAGTTTAGTTCAGGGACGGTGGCAGTTCTTC. Its translation is CASSLVQGRWQFF.

This chain uses TRBV9 with TRBJ2-5; possibly TRBD1 for D (6 bases). The CDR3 totals 12 residues. The V gene's germline CDR1 is SGDLS and CDR2 YYNGEE. V lost 6 bases to trimming and J lost 5 bases, with 11 bases between them. CDR3 bases: TGTGCCAGCATGGGGGCAGGGGAGACCCAGTACTTC. The encoded protein is CASMGAGETQYF.

J is TRBJ1-1 and V is TRBV19, with D possibly matching TRBD1 (6 bases). The CDR3 has 13 residues. Trimming pared 6 bases from V and 5 bases from J, leaving 13 bases between. CDR1 is LNHDA, CDR2 SQIVND, per germline (reference sequence). The CDR3 here is CASRDSEGTEAFF. In DNA form, the CDR3 reads TGTGCCAGTAGGGACAGCGAAGGGACTGAAGCTTTCTTT. Combining the CDR3 with reference TRBV19 and TRBJ1-1 gives the whole variable domain DGGITQSPKYLFRKEGQNVTLSCEQNLNHDAMYWYRQDPGQGLRLIYYSQIVNDFQKGDIAEGYSVSREKKESFPLTVTSAQKNPTAFYLCASRDSEGTEAFFGQGTRLTVV.